The source of this TCR beta chain is a study of blood T cell repertoires in COVID-19. Looking at the study overall: The origin of the acute and convalescent COVID-19 samples was the United States, Italy and Spain. PBMCs, B-cell-depleted T cells, or T cells were the source of the cDNA or gDNA that made up the material.

Authors' processing steps: Reference gene primer amplification yielded estimated nucleated cell counts. Method: immunoSEQ multiplex PCR; TCRdb's copy keeps in-frame clones and lacks some. V, J and clone size are taken as reported in that table, and D and trimming were inferred from the DNA itself. The sample lists 120,000 to 150,000 clones, roughly 84% seen once, with 4.8% in the top ten. V lost 0 bases to trimming and J lost 2 bases, with 19 bases between them. The CDR3 spans 18 residues. Germline assignment: CDR1 SEHNR and CDR2 FQNEAQ (reference sequence). This clone showed up just a few times. The chain links TRBV7-9 to TRBJ1-1; D is unresolved. The TCR sequence derives from a human donor in a cohort sampled during active COVID-19. Source material: peripheral blood. CDR3 sequence reads: CASSLARGIRQSNTEAFF. The CDR3 nucleotides are TGTGCCAGCAGCTTAGCGCGGGGTATTAGGCAGAGTAACACTGAAGCTTTCTTT.